Presented here are 11 T cell receptor beta chains from one specimen sequenced in a study of T cell responses to AZD1222 COVID-19 vaccine. Only in-frame clones appear in the TCRdb table, and some are missing; sequencing was by immunoSEQ multiplex PCR. The table has over 150,000 clones, almost 90% seen once. The source was peripheral blood, collected 28 days after the second AZD1222 dose. The receptors stem from an adult who received the AZD1222 COVID-19 vaccine.

This sequence joins TRBV7-9 and TRBJ1-1; D remains unclear. The CDR3 runs to 13 residues. Germline V gives CDR1 SEHNR, CDR2 FQNEAQ (reference sequence). Between the trimmed V and J ends, which lost 3 bases and 0 bases, there was a span of 5 bases. The CDR3 bases are TGTGCCAGCAGCTTGTCAGTGAACACTGAAGCTTTCTTT. The encoded protein is CASSLSVNTEAFF.

The chain has TRBV6-2 or TRBV6-3 and TRBJ2-2, with a possible D match to TRBD2 (5 bases). Trimming took off 6 bases at V and 0 bases at J, with 11 bases between the two ends. CDR3 size: 15 residues. Germline lookup yields CDR1 MNHEY and CDR2 SVGEGT. The CDR3 nucleotides are TGTGCCAGCAGCCGCGGGCCCTCGAACACCGGGGAGCTGTTTTTT. Translation gives CASSRGPSNTGELFF.

The chain uses TRBV11-2 and TRBJ2-1, with 9 bases identical to TRBD2. The CDR3 sequence is 15 residues long. V lost 3 bases, J lost 6 bases, and 6 bases stayed unmatched. Germline values: CDR1 SGHAT, CDR2 FQNNGV. CDR3 nucleotides: TGTGCCAGCAGCTTTAGTAGCGGGGGATTCAATGAGCAGTTCTTC. This gives the protein CASSFSSGGFNEQFF.

The chain employs TRBV5-4 and TRBJ2-7; tentatively, D is TRBD1 (5 bases). Germline CDR1 reads SGHNT; CDR2 reads YYREEE (reference sequence). Trimming removed 5 bases at V and 0 bases at J, with 9 bases between. The CDR3 extends over 13 amino acids. The CDR3 loop is CASRRTGSYEQYF. The CDR3 DNA reads as TGTGCCAGCAGGAGAACAGGCTCCTACGAGCAGTACTTC.

This clone was observed a single time. The chain carries TRBV9 and TRBJ2-7; D remains unclear. The V and J ends lost 0 bases and 4 bases respectively, with 8 bases between them. The germline CDR1 and CDR2 sequences are SGDLS and YYNGEE. The CDR3 sequence is 13 residues long. The CDR3 is CASSVVPSYEQYF. The DNA for the CDR3 is TGTGCCAGCAGCGTAGTTCCTTCTTACGAGCAGTACTTC.

This chain connects TRBV3-1 (or the pseudogene TRBV3-2) to TRBJ1-2, with D possibly TRBD1 on 6 matching bases. This CDR3 is built from 15 residues. V was trimmed by 0 bases and J by 6 bases, leaving 14 bases between them. Germline CDR1 is LGHDT and CDR2 is YNNKEL (reference sequence). The CDR3 nucleotides are TGTGCCAGCAGCCAAGATCTCGGCAGGGACAATGGCTACACCTTC. This sequence encodes CASSQDLGRDNGYTF.

The chain combines TRBV28 with TRBJ1-2; D remains ambiguous. This CDR3 has 14 residues. Germline V CDR1 and CDR2: MDHEN, SYDVKM. With 6 bases removed from V and 0 bases from J, the gap between germline ends came to 11 bases. CDR3 protein: CASRTENSNYGYTF. As DNA, the CDR3 is TGTGCCAGCAGAACAGAAAATTCTAACTATGGCTACACCTTC.

The gene calls are TRBV7-2 and TRBJ1-2, with D uncertain. CDR1 and CDR2 from the germline V gene are SGHTA and FQGNSA. The V end was cut by 0 bases, the J end by 9 bases, with 8 bases between. CDR3 length: 12 residues. The CDR3 is CASSLAMGSYTF. As DNA, the CDR3 is TGTGCCAGCAGCTTAGCCATGGGGAGCTACACCTTC.

The chain is built from TRBV5-1 and TRBJ2-5, with 7 bases that match TRBD1. Per germline, CDR1 SGHRS and CDR2 YFSETQ. V shed 4 bases, J shed 5 bases, and the junction held 8 bases outside the gene matches. This CDR3 comprises 14 residues. As DNA, the CDR3 is TGCGCCAGCAGCCAAGGACAGGCCGCGGAGACCCAGTACTTC. The encoded protein is CASSQGQAAETQYF.

This chain uses TRBV7-6 with TRBJ1-6, with unresolved D. Germline values: CDR1 SGHVS, CDR2 FNYEAQ. The CDR3 is 15 residues long. With 2 bases removed from V and 1 base from J, the gap between germline ends came to 6 bases. CDR3 region: CASSLIQSYNSPLHF. The CDR3 nucleotides read TGTGCCAGCAGCTTAATCCAGTCCTATAATTCACCCCTCCACTTT.

The CDR3 spells CATGSVDSGNTIYF. CDR3 nucleotide sequence: TGTGCCACAGGGTCGGTAGACTCTGGAAACACCATATATTTT. The gene calls are TRBV6-5 and TRBJ1-3; a possible D gene is TRBD1 (5 bases). There are 14 residues in the CDR3. Per germline, CDR1 MNHEY and CDR2 SVGAGI. V was trimmed by 10 bases and J by 0 bases, leaving 13 bases between them.